These 20 T cell receptor beta chains were sequenced from one sample in a study of shared T cell receptors in the human thymus (dated by TCRdb to about 2021). The library came from the immunoSEQ multiplex PCR assay. What TCRdb holds here is the immuneACCESS table cut down to in-frame rearrangements. Part of the clones is not present; checked against another copy, under half of the missing clones reflect an unresolved V gene, and the others are unexplained. This sample has more than 550,000 clones in its table, and approximately 89% of those were observed once. The ten biggest clones cover 0.009% to 0.0095% of the sample. These data were also filed under a second study, of human thymus T cells.

The sample was thymocytes. Receptors originate from a boy younger than two with a congenital heart defect. Donor details come from another sample of the same person, matched by shared clones.

This clone was recorded only once. The chain uses TRBV5-5 and TRBJ2-7, with D possibly TRBD2 on 7 matching bases. The germline gives CDR1 SGHKS, CDR2 YYEKEE (reference sequence). The CDR3 is made up of 15 amino acids. The V and J ends lost 0 bases and 3 bases respectively, with 13 bases between them. The CDR3 DNA reads TGTGCCAGCAGCTTGGTTCTGGGGGGGCTCTACGAGCAGTACTTC. This encodes CASSLVLGGLYEQYF.

The genes are TRBV19 and TRBJ2-4; a weak D match, TRBD1 (6 bases). The V gene's germline CDR1 is LNHDA and CDR2 SQIVND (reference sequence). There are 15 residues in the CDR3. The V end was cut by 6 bases, the J end by 2 bases, with 14 bases between. The CDR3 protein is CASSGIQGPKNIQYF. The CDR3 nucleotides are TGTGCCAGTAGCGGCATACAGGGCCCCAAAAACATTCAGTACTTC.

The chain recombines TRBV27 with TRBJ2-3, with D maybe TRBD1 (5 bases). Deletions cut 3 bases from V and 6 bases from J, with 16 bases between. CDR1 is MNHEY and CDR2 is SMNVEV in the germline V gene (reference sequence). The CDR3 contains 15 residues. Here the CDR3 reads CASSFFQGTSDTQYF. The CDR3 nucleotides read TGTGCCAGCAGTTTTTTTCAGGGAACGTCGGATACGCAGTATTTT.

The V gene is TRBV15, the J gene TRBJ2-2, with 9 bases that match TRBD2. After removal of 3 bases from V and 8 bases from J, the junction contained 13 bases not matched to a gene. The CDR3 has 17 amino acids. The germline gives CDR1 LNHNV, CDR2 YYDKDF (reference sequence). The CDR3 DNA is TGTGCCACCAGCAGGGCAAAGAGACTAGCGGACCTTGGGGAGCTGTTTTTT. This encodes CATSRAKRLADLGELFF.

This clone was seen a few times. J is TRBJ1-1 and V is TRBV4-3; weak D call: TRBD1 (5 bases). The CDR3 is 17 amino acids. The V gene lost 0 bases and the J gene lost 3 bases, with 17 bases spanning the gap. Germline CDR1 reads LGHNA; CDR2 reads YSLEER. This CDR3 is CASSQDQGAGSDTEAFF. The CDR3 nucleotides are TGCGCCAGCAGCCAAGATCAAGGGGCGGGGTCCGACACTGAAGCTTTCTTT.

The V and J genes are TRBV10-2 and TRBJ2-2, with TRBD2 as a possible D gene (6 bases). V was pared by 8 bases and J by 0 bases, with 10 bases between. The CDR3 spans 14 residues. Germline values: CDR1 WSHSY, CDR2 SAAADI. The CDR3 DNA sequence: TGCGCCAGCTCCGGGACTCCGAACACCGGGGAGCTGTTTTTT. Translation gives CASSGTPNTGELFF.

The V call is TRBV5-1, the J call TRBJ2-5; tentative D call: TRBD2 (5 bases). V was trimmed by 0 bases and J by 4 bases, leaving 22 bases between them. The CDR3 spans 18 residues. CDR1 SGHRS and CDR2 YFSETQ come from the germline V gene. In DNA, the CDR3 is TGCGCCAGCAGCTTGGCCGCGCCTTACGGGGATCGGGGAGAGACCCAGTACTTC. It encodes CASSLAAPYGDRGETQYF.

V is TRBV21-1 and J is TRBJ2-3; no DNA check was done on the table's D call, TRBD1. TRBV21-1 is a known pseudogene. The CDR3 totals 18 residues. CDR3 DNA: TGTGCCAGCAGTACCCTCCAGGGATCTCGACCTTGCACAGATACGCAGTATTTT. Protein product: CASSTLQGSRPCTDTQYF.

The chain couples TRBV28 to TRBJ2-1; 11 bases map to TRBD2. The V gene's germline CDR1 is MDHEN and CDR2 SYDVKM. The CDR3 runs 17 residues. V gave up 6 bases and J gave up 1 base; unmatched junction bases: 8. The CDR3 protein is CASSPRGLAASYNEQFF. The CDR3 DNA sequence: TGTGCCAGCAGCCCTAGGGGACTAGCGGCTTCCTACAATGAGCAGTTCTTC. Drawing the rest from reference TRBV28 and TRBJ2-1, the complete variable domain is DVKVTQSSRYLVKRTGEKVFLECVQDMDHENMFWYRQDPGLGLRLIYFSYDVKMKEKGDIPEGYSVSREKKERFSLILESASTNQTSMYLCASSPRGLAASYNEQFFGPGTRLTVL.

V is TRBV5-1 and J is TRBJ2-3; 12 bases map to TRBD2. This CDR3 spans 21 amino acids. The germline CDR1 and CDR2 sequences are SGHRS and YFSETQ. J was trimmed by 0 bases and V by 0 bases; bases with no gene match: 14. CDR3 loop: CASSLDTIPGLAGTSTDTQYF. The DNA of the CDR3 is TGCGCCAGCAGCTTGGACACAATACCGGGACTAGCGGGTACTAGCACAGATACGCAGTATTTT.

This chain's CDR3 is CASSSPAGGFTF. CDR3 sequence (DNA): TGTGCCAGCAGTTCTCCGGCCGGGGGTTTCACCTTC. The chain couples TRBV6-5 to TRBJ1-2; a weak D match, TRBD1 (5 bases). The V and J ends lost 4 bases and 13 bases respectively, with 16 bases between them. The CDR3 sequence is 12 residues long. Looked up from germline, CDR1 is MNHEY and CDR2 is SVGAGI.

The chain combines TRBV5-6 with TRBJ2-7; 7 bases match TRBD2. The V gene's germline CDR1 is SGHDT and CDR2 YYEEEE. Trimming at V came to 1 base and at J to 2 bases, leaving 12 bases not matched to a gene. The CDR3 length is 17 residues. CDR3 residues: CASSLPEWGGLPYEQYF. In DNA form, the CDR3 reads TGTGCCAGCAGCTTGCCAGAGTGGGGGGGACTACCCTACGAGCAGTACTTC.

This chain connects TRBV7-3 to TRBJ2-3; TRBD2 aligns across 11 bases. Germline CDR1 and CDR2: SGHTA and FQGTGA. The CDR3 totals 17 residues. V trimming: 5 bases; J trimming: 3 bases; junction bases outside the gene matches: 10. CDR3 DNA: TGTGCCAGCAGCCTTCAACCTAGCGGGGGGAAGACAGATACGCAGTATTTT. It codes for CASSLQPSGGKTDTQYF.

The chain links TRBV7-9 to TRBJ1-2; possibly TRBD1 for D (5 bases). The CDR3 runs 13 residues. The germline V and J ends were trimmed by 7 bases and 4 bases, with 13 bases remaining between them. Germline V gene lookup returns CDR1 SEHNR and CDR2 FQNEAQ (reference sequence). This CDR3 reads CASTGGGIYGYTF. CDR3 coding DNA: TGTGCCAGCACGGGGGGAGGCATCTATGGCTACACCTTC.

This chain uses TRBV9 with TRBJ1-5; D might be TRBD1 (5 bases). Germline assignment: CDR1 SGDLS and CDR2 YYNGEE. The V end was cut by 4 bases, the J end by 0 bases, with 17 bases between. This CDR3 comprises 17 residues. CDR3 nucleotides: TGTGCCAGCAGCCTTTATACCACAGGAGATAGCAATCAGCCCCAGCATTTT. Protein: CASSLYTTGDSNQPQHF.

The chain carries TRBV5-5 and TRBJ2-7, with D unclear. Germline lookup yields CDR1 SGHKS and CDR2 YYEKEE (reference sequence). This CDR3 is built from 11 residues. The V gene lost 4 bases and the J gene lost 1 base, with 3 bases spanning the gap. DNA for the CDR3: TGTGCCAGCAGCGCGTCCTACGAGCAGTACTTC. This translates into CASSASYEQYF. Based on the CDR3 plus reference TRBV5-5 and TRBJ2-7, the full variable domain is DAGVTQSPTHLIKTRGQQVTLRCSPISGHKSVSWYQQVLGQGPQFIFQYYEKEERGRGNFPDRFSARQFPNYSSELNVNALLLGDSALYLCASSASYEQYFGPGTRLTVT.

For this clone: At one end the junction does not follow the germline gene, possibly because of a read error. The chain has TRBV5-1 and TRBJ1-2; D is perhaps TRBD1 (6 bases). This CDR3 has 17 amino acids. Germline-derived CDR1 and CDR2 are SGHRS and YFSETQ. This CDR3 reads CASSLVRRGGFNYGYPF. The CDR3 bases are TGCGCCAGCAGCTTGGTACGCAGGGGAGGGTTTAACTATGGCTACCCCTTC. The entire variable domain, with the rest obtained from reference TRBV5-1 and TRBJ1-2, is as follows: KAGVTQTPRYLIKTRGQQVTLSCSPISGHRSVSWYQQTPGQGLQFLFEYFSETQRNKGNFPGRFSGRQFSNSRSEMNVSTLELGDSALYLCASSLVRRGGFNYGYPFGSGTRLTVV.

The chain has TRBV9 and TRBJ2-2; perhaps TRBD2 as D (5 bases). CDR3 size: 13 residues. Between the trimmed V and J ends, which lost 0 bases and 6 bases, there was a span of 6 bases. CDR1 is SGDLS and CDR2 is YYNGEE in the germline V gene. CDR3 region: CASSVGESGELFF. The DNA for the CDR3 is TGTGCCAGCAGCGTAGGGGAGTCCGGGGAGCTGTTTTTT.

The rearrangement links TRBV27 to TRBJ2-3; the match to TRBD2 covers 8 bases. After removal of 5 bases from V and 2 bases from J, the junction contained 12 bases not matched to a gene. Germline values: CDR1 MNHEY, CDR2 SMNVEV (reference sequence). CDR3 size: 17 residues. The CDR3 DNA is TGTGCCAGCAGTCCTCGGGGGGGCCTTACCTACACAGATACGCAGTATTTT. Encoded protein: CASSPRGGLTYTDTQYF.

This clone was counted between two and nine times. The chain employs TRBV5-1 and TRBJ1-3; D remains unclear. Germline V gene sequence: CDR1 SGHRS, CDR2 YFSETQ. The CDR3 sequence is 13 residues long. The ends were cut back, 0 bases at V and 3 bases at J, with 4 bases in the middle. The CDR3 protein is CASSLDYGNTIYF. CDR3 sequence (DNA): TGCGCCAGCAGCTTGGATTATGGAAACACCATATATTTT.